The T cell receptor beta chain described here comes from a study of T cells in Graves' hyperthyroidism and ophthalmopathy (dated by TCRdb to the late 2010s). At the level of the whole study: Peripheral blood samples were taken at the time of initial diagnosis, prior to any treatment. To identify distinguishing TCR V-J signatures, a discovery cohort of about 100 patients was used, comprising roughly 45 with Graves' ophthalmopathy and around 60 with stable Graves' hyperthyroidism. Whether ophthalmopathy could be predicted prospectively was tested in an independent validation cohort made up of about 20 hyperthyroidism patients plus 17 patients who later progressed to ophthalmopathy. The roughly 94 discovery patients were randomly split 7:3 into training and test sets. The study also compared thyroid tissue and blood T-cell repertoires from five or six Graves' hyperthyroidism patients. Once sampling was done, hyperthyroidism patients were given methimazole at a starting dose of 30 mg daily, whereas ophthalmopathy patients were given high-dose intravenous methylprednisolone. TCR Vbeta CDR3 sequencing of some 140 peripheral blood samples (over 40 ophthalmopathy, some 75 hyperthyroidism and roughly 17 progressor patients) is reported in the paper.

Stable Graves' hyperthyroidism was defined as no progression to ophthalmopathy during 18 months of follow-up. Hyperthyroidism patients were aged 18 to 65 years and newly diagnosed, with disease duration of less than 2 months. Exclusion was applied to patients with uncontrolled infections, other autoimmune diseases, pregnancy or lactation. Diagnoses relied on clinical symptoms, serum thyroxine and TRAb, thyroid ultrasound and orbital computed tomography. Ficoll-Paque density gradient centrifugation was used to isolate PBMCs from under 11 ml of fresh peripheral blood. Trizol reagent was used to extract total RNA, and RNA quality was then checked on an Agilent 2100 Bioanalyzer. Summary of the overall study and its limitations: Sample size was not statistically predetermined, and investigators were not blinded to group allocation. In validation, progression to ophthalmopathy was predicted by the model with more than 65% sensitivity and nearly 75% specificity, a median of 6.5 months before onset. Blood samples also contained most of the expanded thyroid clonotypes (frequency above 0.001), which suggests that blood repertoires may reflect thyroid immune responses. A model built on a 13 V-J signature distinguished ophthalmopathy from stable hyperthyroidism, reaching roughly 88% sensitivity and about 81% specificity in cross-validation and 80%/75% in testing.

The junction carries 23 bases between V and J, which are trimmed by 2 bases and 9 bases respectively. The CDR3 contains 17 residues, cysteine and phenylalanine counted. Only the CDR3 region is kept as DNA, spanning 51 bases read in frame from base 1. The germline V gene gives CDR1 as SGHVS and CDR2 as FQNEAQ. This clonotype has just a few counts. Its specific antigen is unknown. No base quality values were provided; no much bigger clone lies one nucleotide off. TCR beta CDR3 regions were amplified from RNA transcripts. A first-round RT-PCR of the TCR CDR3 used the HTBI primer set with the Qiagen OneStep RT-PCR kit. The libraries were constructed in a second round of multiplex PCR and then size-selected and purified. Paired-end sequencing of the libraries was performed with 100 bp reads on an Illumina HiSeq2000. Per the source publication's procedure: SOAPnuke was used to process the raw data, with reads discarded if the reads contained adapters or uncalled bases, had a mean Phred below 15, or lacked an exact constant-primer or identifier match. COPE v1.2.5 was used to merge high-quality paired reads, and clonotypes were defined as unique nucleotide sequences. MiTCR v1.1 was used to align clonotypes to the IMGT TRBV, TRBD and TRBJ reference segments. The analysis included only V-J combinations with a frequency above 0.0001, which together covered more than 99% of the repertoires. A TCS score was defined as the ratio of F50 (clonal expansion) to E x V (chaos), with BLOSUM62-based TCRdist applied between CDR3 peptides within each V-J. Welch's t-statistics and random forest reduced several hundred V-J features to roughly 13, which were used in a naive Bayes classifier (R e1071). TCRdb reran the public reads through fastp at Q25 and MiXCR, keeping productive beta chains. When rows share a CDR3 protein, they turn into one entry using the most common DNA and genes. The V and J calls reflect TCRdb's pipeline rather than the authors' work. The sample data list fewer than 350,000 distinct CDR3 sequences, and 12% to 15% of these were observed just once. The top ten hold approximately 7.9% of the sample.

Sequencing was performed on blood. Recombination connected TRBV7-8 to TRBJ2-1, and the D gene may be TRBD2, 6 bases matching. The clonotype originates from a woman between 40 and 50 years old with Graves' hyperthyroidism. The sequenced DNA: TGTGCCAGCAGCTTAAATATGGGGGGAGGATTTAGGAGTGAGCAGTTCTTC. This codes for CASSLNMGGGFRSEQFF.